The 23 T cell receptor beta chains listed next were all sequenced from one sample in a study of blood T cell repertoires in COVID-19 (dated by TCRdb to 2019 to 2021). Library construction relied on the immunoSEQ multiplex PCR assay. In TCRdb, the immuneACCESS table is reduced to in-frame sequences with V and J assigned. These tables do not hold every clone; where another copy was compared, an unresolved V gene accounts for under half, and the others remain unexplained. This sample holds about 68,000 clones; 75% to 90% were observed only once. Roughly 8.8% of the sample rests with the top ten. The material sequenced was peripheral blood. The source of these receptors is a man aged 50 to 60 with active COVID-19.

The chain combines TRBV19 with TRBJ1-1; 8 positions agree with TRBD1. V lost 5 bases and J lost 4; bases outside the gene matches: 9. The CDR3 length is 15 residues. CDR1 LNHDA and CDR2 SQIVND come from the germline V gene (reference sequence). CDR3 sequence reads: CASSPRQGPLTEAFF. Here the CDR3 DNA reads TGTGCCAGTAGTCCCAGACAGGGGCCGCTCACTGAAGCTTTCTTT.

This clone showed up just once. V gene TRBV30 combines with J gene TRBJ2-5; possible D gene TRBD1, 6 bases. The CDR3 loop spans 14 amino acids. V shed 5 bases and J shed 5 bases, with 18 bases lying between them. Germline V gene sequence: CDR1 GTSNPN, CDR2 SVGIG (reference sequence). The CDR3 bases are TGTGCCTGGGAGCCTGGGGGCCGGCGGGAGACCCAGTACTTC. Protein sequence: CAWEPGGRRETQYF.

This chain links TRBV5-4 with TRBJ2-5; 7 bases align to TRBD2. This CDR3 spans 16 amino acids. CDR1 is SGHNT and CDR2 is YYREEE in the germline V gene (reference sequence). J lost 2 bases, V lost 0 bases, and 7 bases had no gene match. The CDR3 here is CASSLAGSGGQETQYF. The CDR3 DNA sequence: TGTGCCAGCAGCTTGGCCGGGTCGGGGGGACAAGAGACCCAGTACTTC.

This clone has more than one count but fewer than ten. The chain uses TRBV5-6 and TRBJ1-1; no reliable D call. Per the germline V gene, CDR1 is SGHDT and CDR2 is YYEEEE. The CDR3 spans 14 residues. V lost 4 bases and J lost 6, with 16 bases in between. The CDR3 nucleotides read TGTGCCAGCAGCATGGGCGCAAGCGGAGCTGAAGCTTTCTTT. This translates into CASSMGASGAEAFF.

This sequence joins TRBV18 and TRBJ1-4; D gene unclear. The CDR3 spans 16 residues. V lost 3 bases, J lost 0 bases, and 11 bases lay in between. In germline, CDR1 is KGHSH, CDR2 LQKENI. The DNA of the CDR3 is TGTGCCAGCTCACCCTCTGCGTCCGCAACTAATGAAAAACTGTTTTTT. Its protein product is CASSPSASATNEKLFF.

V gene TRBV10-1 combines with J gene TRBJ1-1; D might be TRBD1 (5 bases). The germline gives CDR1 WNHNN, CDR2 SYGVQD (reference sequence). Trimming left V 5 bases short and J 1 base short, with 8 bases between. There are 13 residues in the CDR3. The CDR3 DNA is TGCGCCAGCAGTTGGACACCGAACACTGAAGCTTTCTTT. Translated: CASSWTPNTEAFF.

J is TRBJ2-4 and V is TRBV3-1 (or the pseudogene TRBV3-2); 11 bases are shared with TRBD1. This CDR3 has 21 amino acids. The germline CDR1 and CDR2 sequences are LGHDT and YNNKEL (reference sequence). The trim removed 0 bases at V and 1 base at J, leaving 14 bases unmatched. CDR3 protein: CASSQDPGTGGSPRAKNIQYF. The CDR3 bases are TGTGCCAGCAGCCAAGACCCCGGGACAGGGGGATCGCCCCGGGCCAAAAACATTCAGTACTTC.

The genes are TRBV19 and TRBJ2-5; 13 bases fit TRBD2. Germline CDR1 LNHDA, CDR2 SQIVND (reference sequence). The CDR3 covers 15 residues. V was pared by 6 bases and J by 5 bases, with 6 bases of the junction left unmatched. The CDR3 is CASSPGTSGVETQYF. In DNA form, the CDR3 reads TGTGCCAGTAGCCCCGGGACTAGCGGGGTCGAGACCCAGTACTTC.

The chain is built from TRBV5-4 and TRBJ2-1, with TRBD1 matching over 7 bases. CDR1 is SGHNT and CDR2 is YYREEE in the germline V gene (reference sequence). Germline trimming cut 5 bases from V and 4 bases from J; bases unmatched to any gene: 6. This CDR3 has 14 residues. The CDR3 here is CASSRQGIYNEQFF. CDR3 DNA sequence: TGTGCCAGCAGTAGACAGGGAATTTACAATGAGCAGTTCTTC.

This chain uses TRBV19 with TRBJ1-2; no clear D gene. Germline V CDR1 and CDR2: LNHDA, SQIVND (reference sequence). CDR3 length: 14 residues. Trimming stripped 4 bases from V and 1 base from J, with 10 bases between. The CDR3 region is CASSRGLGNYGYTF. The CDR3 coding sequence is TGTGCCAGTAGTAGAGGGCTGGGTAACTATGGCTACACCTTC. Full variable domain (outside the CDR3, taken from reference TRBV19 and TRBJ1-2): DGGITQSPKYLFRKEGQNVTLSCEQNLNHDAMYWYRQDPGQGLRLIYYSQIVNDFQKGDIAEGYSVSREKKESFPLTVTSAQKNPTAFYLCASSRGLGNYGYTFGSGTRLTVV.

In its sample, this clone was seen a few times. J is TRBJ1-6 and V is TRBV6-5; tentatively, D is TRBD1 (5 bases). CDR1 is MNHEY and CDR2 is SVGAGI in the germline V gene. Trimming removed 6 bases at V and 8 bases at J, with 17 bases between. CDR3 length: 15 amino acids. Here the CDR3 reads CASSQGSGKYSPLHF. CDR3 nucleotide sequence: TGTGCCAGCAGCCAGGGTTCTGGCAAGTATTCACCCCTCCACTTT.

The rearrangement uses TRBV6-5 and TRBJ1-4, with a tentative D call TRBD1 (6 bases). CDR3 length equals 14 residues. Per the germline V gene, CDR1 is MNHEY and CDR2 is SVGAGI. V shed 6 bases and J shed 8 bases, with 16 bases lying between them. Here the CDR3 reads CASRAGGGMEKLFF. In DNA form, the CDR3 reads TGTGCCAGCAGAGCGGGAGGGGGGATGGAAAAACTGTTTTTT.

This chain uses TRBV9 with TRBJ2-1; D is ambiguous. Germline V gives CDR1 SGDLS, CDR2 YYNGEE. V was clipped by 2 bases and J by 0 bases, with 9 bases between them. This CDR3 region has 15 residues. This chain's CDR3 is CASSVSINSYNEQFF. The CDR3 nucleotides read TGTGCCAGCAGCGTTTCTATTAACTCCTACAATGAGCAGTTCTTC.

The rearrangement uses TRBV6-2 or TRBV6-3 and TRBJ2-2, with 7 bases that match TRBD1. The germline CDR1 and CDR2 sequences are MNHEY and SVGEGT. This CDR3 region has 14 residues. The V segment lost 5 bases and the J segment 7 bases; nucleotides outside the gene matches: 7. The CDR3 is CASSRQGVIGELFF. The CDR3, as DNA: TGTGCCAGCAGTCGGCAGGGGGTGATCGGGGAGCTGTTTTTT.

The V and J genes are TRBV7-8 and TRBJ1-3; D might be TRBD1 (5 bases). Germline V gene lookup returns CDR1 SGHVS and CDR2 FQNEAQ. The V end lost 1 base, the J end lost 0 bases, and 13 bases lay between the germline ends. The CDR3 spans 17 residues. CDR3 sequence reads: CASSLGTGKNSGNTIYF. CDR3 DNA sequence: TGTGCCAGCAGCTTAGGAACAGGCAAAAACTCTGGAAACACCATATATTTT. Based on the CDR3 plus reference TRBV7-8 and TRBJ1-3, the full variable domain is GAGVSQSPRYKVAKRGQDVALRCDPISGHVSLFWYQQALGQGPEFLTYFQNEAQLDKSGLPSDRFFAERPEGSVSTLKIQRTQQEDSAVYLCASSLGTGKNSGNTIYFGEGSWLTVV.

The genes are TRBV9 and TRBJ1-2, with a tentative D call TRBD1 (6 bases). Trimming took 4 bases from V and 3 from J, leaving 19 bases between them. This CDR3 is 16 amino acids long. CDR1 is SGDLS and CDR2 is YYNGEE in the germline V gene. CDR3 region: CASSSSGHNAYYGYTF. The DNA for the CDR3 is TGTGCCAGCAGCTCGTCGGGACACAACGCTTACTATGGCTACACCTTC.

J is TRBJ1-6 and V is TRBV30, with D unresolved. V lost 1 base, J lost 10 bases, and 8 bases lay in between. The CDR3 extends over 12 amino acids. Germline V gives CDR1 GTSNPN, CDR2 SVGIG (reference sequence). The CDR3 reads CAWSASGSPLHF. CDR3 DNA: TGTGCCTGGAGTGCCTCGGGATCACCCCTCCACTTT. The whole variable domain, filled in from reference TRBV30 and TRBJ1-6, reads SQTIHQWPATLVQPVGSPLSLECTVEGTSNPNLYWYRQAAGRGLQLLFYSVGIGQISSEVPQNLSASRPQDRQFILSSKKLLLSDSGFYLCAWSASGSPLHFGNGTRLTVT.

This chain links TRBV7-9 with TRBJ2-1; TRBD2 matches at 7 bases. The length of the CDR3 is 14 residues. Germline-derived CDR1 and CDR2 are SEHNR and FQNEAQ (reference sequence). The junction had 0 bases not matched to a gene; V was cut back by 1 base and J by 3 bases. CDR3 sequence reads: CASSLGDYYNEQFF. The CDR3 DNA reads TGTGCCAGCAGCTTAGGGGACTACTACAATGAGCAGTTCTTC.

CDR3 amino acids: CASSAAGGWNSPLHF. The CDR3 coding sequence is TGTGCCAGCAGCGCTGCAGGGGGGTGGAATTCACCCCTCCACTTT. This chain joins TRBV13 and TRBJ1-6; the match to TRBD1 covers 7 bases. The germline CDR1 and CDR2 sequences are PRHDT and FYEKMQ (reference sequence). The CDR3 sequence is 15 residues long. V lost 5 bases to trimming and J lost 7 bases; unmatched junction nucleotides: 8.

The J gene is TRBJ2-7, the V gene TRBV12-3 or TRBV12-4; 8 positions match TRBD2. The CDR3 loop spans 13 amino acids. The junction had 12 bases not matched to a gene; V was cut back by 10 bases and J by 7 bases. CDR3 protein: CATLLTGGLEQYF. CDR3 nucleotides: TGTGCCACATTACTCACGGGGGGGTTAGAGCAGTACTTC.

This chain links TRBV7-9 with TRBJ2-7; possibly TRBD1 for D (6 bases). Germline CDR1 and CDR2: SEHNR and FQNEAQ (reference sequence). The V end lost 2 bases, the J end lost 3 bases, and 11 bases lay between the germline ends. The CDR3 has 14 residues. In DNA, the CDR3 is TGTGCCAGCAGCTTACAACAGGGTAGCTACGAGCAGTACTTC. This gives the protein CASSLQQGSYEQYF.

The table lists this clone with a few counts. The CDR3 coding sequence is TGTGCCAGCAATACCGGGACAGGGTTGGCCGAGCAGTACTTC. It encodes CASNTGTGLAEQYF. The chain employs TRBV2 and TRBJ2-7; 9 nucleotides agree with TRBD1. The CDR3 sequence is 14 residues long. V lost 7 bases to trimming and J lost 6 bases; unmatched junction nucleotides: 10. Germline assignment: CDR1 SNHLY and CDR2 FYNNEI.

V gene TRBV6-5 combines with J gene TRBJ2-3, with TRBD1 as a possible D gene (6 bases). CDR1 is MNHEY, CDR2 SVGAGI, per germline. The CDR3 has 14 amino acids. The germline V and J ends were trimmed by 9 bases and 4 bases, with 17 bases remaining between them. The CDR3 protein is CASRYDRIADTQYF. CDR3 sequence (DNA): TGTGCCAGTAGATATGACAGGATTGCAGATACGCAGTATTTT.